These 8 T cell receptor beta chains originate from one sample sequenced in a study of T cells expressing NK-cell markers. For each CDR3 protein, TCRdb gives one entry from its re-call of the 5' RACE reads, without DNA. The sample data list about 150,000 distinct CDR3 sequences. Material for sequencing was blood T cells: a sorted CD56 or NKG2C T cell subset, CD4+ or CD8+ T cells, or bulk PBMC T cells (not recorded which). Receptor source: a woman between 50 and 59 years old in good health.

The chain is built from TRBV12-2 and TRBJ2-2; the D gene TCRdb calls, TRBD1, cannot be checked with no DNA. TRBV12-2 corresponds to a pseudogene. The CDR3 is 23 residues long. CDR3 sequence reads: CASRLGGRKDSFIVRERAGELFF.

This chain links TRBV7-8 with TRBJ2-3; as DNA is missing, the TRBD1 call by TCRdb cannot be tested. CDR1 is SGHVS and CDR2 is FQNEAQ in the germline V gene. The CDR3 covers 16 residues. The CDR3 reads CASSLAMGGTGDTQYF.

This chain joins TRBV7-9 and TRBJ2-7; TCRdb proposes TRBD1, but this gene call is untestable without DNA. The V gene's germline CDR1 is SEHNR and CDR2 FQNEAQ (reference sequence). The CDR3 has 13 amino acids. CDR3 amino acids: CATGDRTSYEQYF.

J is TRBJ2-1 and V is TRBV12-3 or TRBV12-4; TCRdb outputs TRBD1, but without DNA this stays unchecked. The CDR3 totals 13 residues. The chain's CDR3 is CASKDSLYNEQFF.

This sequence joins TRBV12-3 or TRBV12-4 and TRBJ2-1; as DNA is missing, the TRBD2 call by TCRdb cannot be tested. The CDR3 totals 16 residues. CDR3 loop: CASSTSISGRTHEQFF.

This chain uses TRBV4-2 with TRBJ2-2; TCRdb gives TRBD2 as the D gene, but with no DNA this cannot be confirmed. The CDR3 extends over 16 amino acids. Germline loops: CDR1 LGHNA, CDR2 YNFKEQ. CDR3 region: CASSQSGLAEAGELFF.

V is TRBV12-3 or TRBV12-4 and J is TRBJ2-1; TCRdb's assignment of TRBD1 cannot be checked, as there is no DNA. This CDR3 has 15 residues. CDR3 sequence reads: CASSPLGSWDNEQFF.

This rearrangement joins TRBV12-3 or TRBV12-4 to TRBJ2-7; the D gene TCRdb calls, TRBD2, cannot be checked with no DNA. This CDR3 has 15 amino acids. The CDR3 is CASSFSGAGSYEQYF.